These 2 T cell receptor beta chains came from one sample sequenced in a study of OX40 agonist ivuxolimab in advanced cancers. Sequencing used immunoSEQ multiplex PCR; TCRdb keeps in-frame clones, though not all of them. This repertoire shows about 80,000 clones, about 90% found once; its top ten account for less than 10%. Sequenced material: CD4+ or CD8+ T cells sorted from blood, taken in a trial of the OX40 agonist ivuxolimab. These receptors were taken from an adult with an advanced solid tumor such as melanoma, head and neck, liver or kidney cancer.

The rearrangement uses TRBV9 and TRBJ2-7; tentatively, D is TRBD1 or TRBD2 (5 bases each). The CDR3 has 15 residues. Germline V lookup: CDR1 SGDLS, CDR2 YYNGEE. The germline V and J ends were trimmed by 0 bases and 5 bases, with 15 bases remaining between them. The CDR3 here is CASSVGAGPGNEQYF. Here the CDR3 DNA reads TGTGCCAGCAGCGTAGGGGCAGGGCCCGGGAACGAGCAGTACTTC.

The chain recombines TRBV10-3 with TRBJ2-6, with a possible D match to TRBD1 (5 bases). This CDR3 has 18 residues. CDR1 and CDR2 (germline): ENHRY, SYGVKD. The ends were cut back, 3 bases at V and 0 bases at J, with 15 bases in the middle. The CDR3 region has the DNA TGTGCCATCAGTGATCCCCAGGGTGACGTCTCTGGGGCCAACGTCCTGACTTTC. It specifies CAISDPQGDVSGANVLTF.